This entry describes one T cell receptor beta chain. Its target is unknown. Alongside a J-beta primer mix, a sample-barcoded 5' primer served in a second PCR lasting roughly 7 to 12 cycles. TCRdb itself ran the 5' RACE reads through MiXCR, one entry per CDR3 protein. The table records about 780,000 distinct CDR3 sequences, roughly 46% of them present only once. Germline lookup yields CDR1 MNHNS and CDR2 SASEGT. The CDR3 is 14 residues long. These data come from a study of blood T cells in healthy people across ages. Study findings and constraints: Roughly linear declines in TCR beta diversity per million T cells occurred with age. Whereas aged donors had fewer naive CD4+ cells, long-lived donors had more of them and higher diversity.

The individuals who served as donors were healthy Caucasians living in Russia, aged roughly 6 to 95. The clonotype originates from an elderly man in good health. This chain connects TRBV6-1 to TRBJ2-4; the D is unclear. The J call may be mistaken, given a closer DNA end match to TRBJ2-7. The specimen sequenced was blood. CDR3 amino acids: CASSEAPLVGEQYF. The CDR3, as DNA: TGTGCCAGCAGTGAAGCGCCCTTAGTGGGCGAGCAGTACTTC.